This T cell receptor beta chain derives from a study of T cell responses to AZD1222 COVID-19 vaccine (dated by TCRdb to about 2021). About the full investigation: AZD1222 recipients given second doses at about 4 weeks or at about 12 weeks were pooled, since spike-specific TCR depth and breadth were not found to differ between the two schedules. TCR sequencing covered 230 or so trial participants: 207 given two doses of AZD1222 and around 25 given two doses of MenACWY control vaccine. Trial participants were enrolled into age subgroups of 18-55, 56-69 and 70-plus years, which contained about 160, 30 and 59 TCR-sequenced participants, respectively.

To note about this clone: Its specific antigen is unknown. It has no much larger one-base neighbor in the sample; base qualities were not kept.

The sample's time point label is to be understood as: baseline before first vaccination. Samples from vaccinated people were obtained from the UK trials COV001 and COV002, which included a single-blind randomized controlled phase 2/3 trial of AZD1222 (ChAdOx1 nCoV-19) in healthy adults. For TCRbeta chain sequencing, PBMC samples from trial participants were taken at day 0 and at day 28 after the second dose. The CDR3 regions of human TCRbeta chains were analyzed by immunosequencing. The published analysis was carried out like this. Repertoire TCRs were checked for matches against a reference library of SARS-CoV-2-specific TCRs that had been generated using the MIRA antigen-specificity platform. Breadth was defined as the fraction of unique TCRs that were SARS-CoV-2-associated, and depth was defined as the fraction of total T cells that were SARS-CoV-2-associated. Using the MIRA data, each spike-specific TCR was mapped to the spike region that the TCR reacts to and placed in a CD4 or CD8 class. Log10-transformed breadth and depth values were compared by one-way ANOVA with Sidak's multiple comparisons tests. Imported from immuneACCESS, the table was reduced by TCRdb to in-frame sequences with V and J called. These copies leave out some clones; in studies compared against another copy, an unresolved V gene accounts for under half, and the cause of the remainder is not known. Clone size and the V and J calls come from that table; the DNA yielded D and trimming. The sample table records 150,000 or so clones; approximately 90% of these occur just once. Approximately 4.7% of the sample is in the top ten clones.

Including the terminal cysteine and phenylalanine, the CDR3 comprises 13 residues. The only DNA kept is the CDR3, 39 bases in frame from the first base. CDR1 and CDR2 (MNHEY, SVGEGT) derive from the germline V gene. Clipping removes 5 bases from V and 0 bases from J, with 0 as the unmatched junction base count. Study-wide findings and limitations: Most participants were white British and females outnumbered males, and the authors suggested that clonal diversity may have been underestimated. After two AZD1222 doses, both the breadth and the depth of spike-specific TCRs were significantly higher than at day 0 and than in MenACWY recipients. Because no day 14 peak-response samples were available, repertoires were characterized only after the peak T cell response. The 56-69-year group was small, and its depth increase did not reach significance, likely because of low power. Epitopes outside the regions mutated in the B.1.351 and B.1.1.7 variants were reportedly recognized by nearly half of the unique spike-specific TCRs. The whole spike protein was spanned by vaccine-associated CD4 TCRs, and dominant responses were seen in regions 160-218 and 743-854. Conclusions about previously exposed vaccinees are limited, since just 6 or 7 AZD1222 recipients were seropositive for SARS-CoV-2 at baseline.

This chain is built from TRBV6-2 or TRBV6-3 and TRBJ2-7, with 8 bases matching TRBD1. The starting material was peripheral blood, obtained on day 0 of AZD1222 vaccination. The sequence was obtained from an adult in good health. The CDR3 here reads CASSDRGSYEQYF. The bases read TGTGCCAGCAGTGACAGGGGCTCCTACGAGCAGTACTTC.